This T cell receptor (beta chain) was profiled in a study of regulatory T cells in long-lasting Graves disease. Time point denoted: persistent/refractory GD, antithyroid drugs over 5 years with positive TRAb. Following extraction of RNA from PBMCs, that RNA was used to make the TCR library. Graves' disease was diagnosed by American Thyroid Association guidelines. Study-level points and caveats: Persistent disease preferred TRBV28, TRBJ1-2 and TRBJ2-5.

CDR3 size: 16 residues. V lost 2 bases and J lost 4, with 12 bases in between. CDR1 MNHEY and CDR2 SVGAGI come from the germline V gene. Libraries of TCR beta came from iRepertoire HTBI primers plus Arm-PCR of CDR3 regions. TCRdb re-analysed the multiplex PCR reads in MiXCR, keeping a single row per CDR3 protein. The sample records 400,000 to 500,000 distinct CDR3 sequences, about 20% being singletons. This clonotype was counted ten times or more. Its antigen is unidentified. The clonotype originates from a female donor with Graves disease. Specimen: peripheral blood mononuclear cells (PBMCs), collected when the disease was refractory, from a patient treated with antithyroid drugs. The J gene is TRBJ1-6, the V gene TRBV6-5; the D is unclear. This CDR3 is CASSYPANLYNSPLHF. The CDR3 coding sequence is TGTGCCAGCAGTTACCCGGCAAATTTGTATAATTCACCCCTCCACTTT.